The 12 T cell receptor beta chains in this list originate from one sample, sequenced in a study of graft-versus-host responses after intestinal transplantation. The authors combined around 200,000 CFSE-labeled responder cells with around 200,000 irradiated, violet-dye-labeled stimulator cells in plates. Assay used: immunoSEQ multiplex PCR; TCRdb lists only in-frame clones, some missing. Altogether 9,500 to 15,000 clones are present, roughly 30% being singletons, with the ten largest covering roughly 3.4%. Specimen: alloreactive CD8+ T cells from a mixed lymphocyte reaction culture, collected before intestinal transplant. Subset indicated: CFSE-low proliferating T cells sorted from roughly six-day pre-transplant mixed lymphocyte reaction (GvH or HvG direction). All receptors come from a human patient who received an intestinal transplant.

The V gene is TRBV6-5, the J gene TRBJ1-5; the match to TRBD1 covers 7 bases. This CDR3 has 14 residues. Germline values: CDR1 MNHEY, CDR2 SVGAGI. Trimming cost V 5 bases and J 7 bases; bases outside gene matches: 8. CDR3 in DNA: TGTGCCAGCAGTGCCTACAGGGGTCGGCAGCCCCAGCATTTT. Protein sequence: CASSAYRGRQPQHF.

The gene calls are TRBV9 and TRBJ2-3, with 11 bases identical to TRBD2. Germline CDR1 SGDLS, CDR2 YYNGEE. V dropped 4 bases and J dropped 0; count of bases not matched to a gene: 10. The CDR3 totals 18 residues. The CDR3 DNA follows: TGTGCCAGCAGCCGTAATTTGCGACTAGCGGGGAGCACAGATACGCAGTATTTT. Translation gives CASSRNLRLAGSTDTQYF.

In this sample, this clone is medium-sized. The chain links TRBV29-1 to TRBJ2-2; 7 nucleotides agree with TRBD1. Per germline, CDR1 SQVTM and CDR2 ANQGSEA. CDR3 length: 13 residues. Trimming cost V 4 bases and J 3 bases; bases outside gene matches: 2. This CDR3 reads CSVGDSYTGELFF. CDR3 bases: TGCAGCGTTGGGGACAGCTACACCGGGGAGCTGTTTTTT.

The chain employs TRBV18 and TRBJ2-6; no reliable D call. The ends were cut back, 3 bases at V and 2 bases at J, with 8 bases in the middle. The CDR3 consists of 15 residues. CDR1 is KGHSH and CDR2 is LQKENI in the germline V gene. DNA for the CDR3: TGTGCCAGCTCACCCTTTCGACCTGGGGCCAACGTCCTGACTTTC. As protein: CASSPFRPGANVLTF. The full variable domain, in which reference TRBV18 and TRBJ2-6 provide the parts outside the CDR3, is NAGVMQNPRHLVRRRGQEARLRCSPMKGHSHVYWYRQLPEEGLKFMVYLQKENIIDESGMPKERFSAEFPKEGPSILRIQQVVRGDSAAYFCASSPFRPGANVLTFGAGSRLTVL.

This chain connects TRBV5-6 to TRBJ1-6, with D hard to call. This CDR3 spans 17 amino acids. Germline loops: CDR1 SGHDT, CDR2 YYEEEE. Trimming left V 0 bases short and J 0 bases short, with 10 bases between. The CDR3 loop is CASSLGGPSSYNSPLHF. CDR3 nucleotide sequence: TGTGCCAGCAGCTTGGGAGGCCCGAGCTCCTATAATTCACCCCTCCACTTT.

This chain links TRBV5-1 with TRBJ2-7, with D unresolved. Trimming removed 1 base from V and 5 bases from J, with 4 bases in between. The CDR3 runs 11 residues. Germline assignment: CDR1 SGHRS and CDR2 YFSETQ. DNA for the CDR3: TGCGCCAGCAGCTTGATGAACGAGCAGTACTTC. Translated, it gives CASSLMNEQYF.

This clone has more than one count but fewer than ten. The chain employs TRBV28 and TRBJ1-1; D gene ambiguous. Germline CDR1 and CDR2: MDHEN and SYDVKM. V lost 2 bases and J lost 9, with 13 bases in between. This CDR3 is 13 amino acids long. In DNA form, the CDR3 reads TGTGCCAGCAGTTTAAGGGTAAAGGATAAAGCTTTCTTT. Translation gives CASSLRVKDKAFF. Based on the CDR3 plus reference TRBV28 and TRBJ1-1, the full variable domain is DVKVTQSSRYLVKRTGEKVFLECVQDMDHENMFWYRQDPGLGLRLIYFSYDVKMKEKGDIPEGYSVSREKKERFSLILESASTNQTSMYLCASSLRVKDKAFFGQGTRLTVV.

The rearrangement uses TRBV11-1 and TRBJ2-2, with no clear D. The CDR3 consists of 16 residues. V was shortened by 4 bases and J by 0 bases, with 12 bases between the two germline ends. Germline V gives CDR1 SGHAT, CDR2 FQDESV (reference sequence). CDR3 coding DNA: TGTGCCAGCAGCTCGTCTCTGGCGCCGAACACCGGGGAGCTGTTTTTT. Protein: CASSSSLAPNTGELFF.

The rearrangement uses TRBV7-9 and TRBJ2-1, with TRBD2 identical over 7 bases. Looked up from germline, CDR1 is SEHNR and CDR2 is FQNEAQ (reference sequence). V was clipped by 8 bases and J by 8 bases; unmatched bases: 6. The CDR3 contains 12 residues. The CDR3 DNA reads TGTGCCAGCCGGGGGGAGTTCGATGAGCAGTTCTTC. Translation gives CASRGEFDEQFF.

This chain connects TRBV30 to TRBJ2-7, with 7 bases identical to TRBD2. Germline V gene data show CDR1 as GTSNPN and CDR2 as SVGIG (reference sequence). This CDR3 contains 13 residues. J gave up 2 bases and V 5 bases, and 6 bases lay outside the gene matches. The CDR3 DNA reads TGTGCCTGGTCCCTAGCGGATCCCTACGAGCAGTACTTC. It is translated as CAWSLADPYEQYF.

This chain joins TRBV7-9 and TRBJ1-3; the D is unclear. Trimming removed 7 bases from V and 0 bases from J, with 10 bases in between. The CDR3 sequence is 14 residues long. Germline CDR1 reads SEHNR; CDR2 reads FQNEAQ (reference sequence). The CDR3 DNA follows: TGTGCCAGCAAATTGGCGAGCTCTGGAAACACCATATATTTT. It specifies CASKLASSGNTIYF.

This clone was seen only a few times. The CDR3 region has the DNA TGTGCCAGCAGTTACGGGACAGGGATTGAAGCTTTCTTT. Translating gives CASSYGTGIEAFF. This rearrangement joins TRBV6-9 to TRBJ1-1; TRBD1 agrees at 9 bases. Germline CDR1 reads MNHGY; CDR2 reads SVAAGI. The length of the CDR3 is 13 residues. The J segment lost 7 bases and the V segment lost 3 bases, leaving 3 bases of the junction unmatched.